The 20 T cell receptor beta chains below were found in one sample sequenced in a study of blood T cell repertoires in COVID-19. The method was immunoSEQ multiplex PCR; TCRdb's version includes in-frame clones alone and lacks a portion of them. The repertoire holds 120,000 to 150,000 clones, with around four fifths as singletons. The source material was peripheral blood. The receptors stem from a woman in her 40s with active or convalescent COVID-19.

This clone was observed a few times. Different DNA sequences within this sample yield the same CDR3. The J gene is TRBJ1-2, the V gene TRBV30, with 7 bases identical to TRBD1. J was trimmed by 4 bases and V by 2 bases; bases with no gene match: 4. This CDR3 is 13 amino acids long. CDR1 is GTSNPN, CDR2 SVGIG, per germline (reference sequence). CDR3 sequence: CAWSRDRPYGYTF. CDR3 sequence (DNA): TGTGCCTGGAGTCGGGACAGACCCTATGGCTACACCTTC.

The gene calls are TRBV11-3 and TRBJ1-1; D is uncertain. The ends were cut back, 5 bases at V and 0 bases at J, with 7 bases in the middle. Germline V gives CDR1 SGHNT, CDR2 YENEEA. The CDR3 consists of 13 residues. This CDR3 is CASSKSLNTEAFF. CDR3 bases: TGTGCCAGCAGCAAAAGCCTGAACACTGAAGCTTTCTTT. The full variable domain, rest sourced from reference TRBV11-3 and TRBJ1-1, is EAGVVQSPRYKIIEKKQPVAFWCNPISGHNTLYWYLQNLGQGPELLIRYENEEAVDDSQLPKDRFSAERLKGVDSTLKIQPAELGDSAVYLCASSKSLNTEAFFGQGTRLTVV.

The genes are TRBV28 and TRBJ1-2; perhaps TRBD1 as D (5 bases). The CDR3 runs to 15 residues. V lost 2 bases and J 4 bases, leaving 14 bases between the germline ends. Germline V lookup: CDR1 MDHEN, CDR2 SYDVKM. The CDR3: CASSLTYQQAYGYTF. CDR3 coding DNA: TGTGCCAGCAGTTTAACTTATCAACAGGCCTATGGCTACACCTTC.

Details on this clone: The same CDR3 is also encoded by other DNA sequences in this sample. The V gene is TRBV7-2, the J gene TRBJ1-4, with D possibly TRBD1 on 6 matching bases. In germline, CDR1 is SGHTA, CDR2 FQGNSA. V dropped 3 bases and J dropped 5 bases, with 10 bases sitting between them. The CDR3 runs to 14 residues. The CDR3 loop is CASSLGRGNEKLFF. In nucleotides, the CDR3 is TGTGCCAGCAGCTTGGGGAGGGGGAATGAAAAACTGTTTTTT. The full variable domain, its missing parts supplied by reference TRBV7-2 and TRBJ1-4, is GAGVSQSPSNKVTEKGKDVELRCDPISGHTALYWYRQSLGQGLEFLIYFQGNSAPDKSGLPSDRFSAERTGGSVSTLTIQRTQQEDSAVYLCASSLGRGNEKLFFGSGTQLSVL.

The genes are TRBV2 and TRBJ1-4, with D unresolved. The CDR3 runs 14 residues. Trimming pared 3 bases from V and 14 bases from J, leaving 19 bases between. Germline CDR1 is SNHLY and CDR2 is FYNNEI. This CDR3 reads CASSDTLGVKRLFF. DNA for the CDR3: TGTGCCAGCAGTGATACTCTAGGAGTGAAAAGGCTGTTTTTT. Variable domain in full (rest from reference TRBV2 and TRBJ1-4): EPEVTQTPSHQVTQMGQEVILRCVPISNHLYFYWYRQILGQKVEFLVSFYNNEISEKSEIFDDQFSVERPDGSNFTLKIRSTKLEDSAMYFCASSDTLGVKRLFFGSGTQLSVL.

This sequence joins TRBV18 and TRBJ2-7, with D uncertain. V shed 0 bases and J shed 3 bases, with 12 bases lying between them. Per the germline V gene, CDR1 is KGHSH and CDR2 is LQKENI. The CDR3 extends over 15 amino acids. The CDR3 loop is CASSPPSSARYEQYF. The CDR3 DNA reads TGTGCCAGCTCACCACCGTCCAGCGCCCGCTACGAGCAGTACTTC.

V gene TRBV18 combines with J gene TRBJ1-6; unclear D gene. This CDR3 region has 15 residues. V lost 4 bases, J lost 7 bases, and 14 bases lay in between. Germline V gene data show CDR1 as KGHSH and CDR2 as LQKENI. CDR3 sequence: CASSREGSGNSPLHF. CDR3 DNA: TGTGCCAGCTCACGAGAGGGCAGCGGCAATTCACCCCTCCACTTT. The complete variable domain, with remaining parts taken from reference TRBV18 and TRBJ1-6, reads NAGVMQNPRHLVRRRGQEARLRCSPMKGHSHVYWYRQLPEEGLKFMVYLQKENIIDESGMPKERFSAEFPKEGPSILRIQQVVRGDSAAYFCASSREGSGNSPLHFGNGTRLTVT.

This clone was seen only a few times. The chain employs TRBV11-2 and TRBJ1-1, with TRBD1 identical over 9 bases. The CDR3 sequence is 18 residues long. The ends lost 3 bases at V and 3 bases at J; junction bases unmatched: 14. From germline, CDR1 is SGHAT and CDR2 FQNNGV. The DNA for the CDR3 is TGTGCCAGCAGCTTGGAACCCGGGACAGGGACGGGGGACACTGAAGCTTTCTTT. It specifies CASSLEPGTGTGDTEAFF. Supplemented by reference TRBV11-2 and TRBJ1-1, the full variable domain reads EAGVAQSPRYKIIEKRQSVAFWCNPISGHATLYWYQQILGQGPKLLIQFQNNGVVDDSQLPKDRFSAERLKGVDSTLKIQPAKLEDSAVYLCASSLEPGTGTGDTEAFFGQGTRLTVV.

This clone has a handful of counts. The V gene is TRBV5-5, the J gene TRBJ1-1; no clear D gene. Per the germline V gene, CDR1 is SGHKS and CDR2 is YYEKEE (reference sequence). The germline V and J ends were trimmed by 4 bases and 7 bases, with 14 bases remaining between them. This CDR3 has 13 amino acids. CDR3 region: CASSLLTGVEAFF. For the CDR3, the DNA is TGTGCCAGCAGCCTGCTGACGGGAGTTGAAGCTTTCTTT. Using reference TRBV5-5 and TRBJ1-1 for the parts outside the CDR3, the full variable domain is DAGVTQSPTHLIKTRGQQVTLRCSPISGHKSVSWYQQVLGQGPQFIFQYYEKEERGRGNFPDRFSARQFPNYSSELNVNALLLGDSALYLCASSLLTGVEAFFGQGTRLTVV.

The chain joins TRBV7-9 to TRBJ1-5, with D uncertain. CDR1 and CDR2 (germline): SEHNR, FQNEAQ (reference sequence). Trimming pared 4 bases from V and 6 bases from J, leaving 16 bases between. The CDR3 runs 15 residues. CDR3 DNA sequence: TGTGCCAGCAGCTCGGCAGTCGGAGCGAGTCAGCCCCAGCATTTT. Translated: CASSSAVGASQPQHF.

The chain uses TRBV19 and TRBJ2-2, with D possibly matching TRBD2 (6 bases). Between the trimmed V and J ends, which lost 11 bases and 5 bases, there was a span of 12 bases. Looked up from germline, CDR1 is LNHDA and CDR2 is SQIVND (reference sequence). This CDR3 has 12 residues. The CDR3 loop is CAVGRTTGELFF. CDR3 DNA sequence: TGTGCCGTGGGGAGGACTACCGGGGAGCTGTTTTTT. Supplemented by reference TRBV19 and TRBJ2-2, the full variable domain reads DGGITQSPKYLFRKEGQNVTLSCEQNLNHDAMYWYRQDPGQGLRLIYYSQIVNDFQKGDIAEGYSVSREKKESFPLTVTSAQKNPTAFYLCAVGRTTGELFFGEGSRLTVL.

The chain couples TRBV2 to TRBJ1-1; D is unresolved. Trimming took off 2 bases at V and 3 bases at J, with 10 bases between the two ends. Germline CDR1 and CDR2: SNHLY and FYNNEI. CDR3 length equals 14 residues. DNA for the CDR3: TGTGCCAGCAGTGAAAATGGGCGAGACACTGAAGCTTTCTTT. Its protein is CASSENGRDTEAFF.

This clone was counted many times. V usage is TRBV3-1 (or the pseudogene TRBV3-2) and J usage is TRBJ2-7; 13 bases line up with TRBD2. Germline lookup yields CDR1 LGHDT and CDR2 YNNKEL (reference sequence). The ends lost 6 bases at V and 6 bases at J; junction bases unmatched: 23. This CDR3 comprises 20 residues. CDR3 protein: CASSQNGLAGVYLHRSEQYF. The CDR3 DNA reads as TGTGCCAGCAGTCAAAACGGACTAGCGGGGGTGTATCTCCATCGCAGCGAGCAGTACTTC.

In this sample, this clone turned up a few times. V is TRBV14 and J is TRBJ2-7, with 14 bases identical to TRBD2. Germline V CDR1 and CDR2: SGHDN, FVKESK. V shed 1 base, J shed 6 bases, and the junction held 5 bases outside the gene matches. The CDR3 consists of 16 residues. CDR3 loop: CASSQGLAGGLVEQYF. CDR3 coding DNA: TGTGCCAGCAGCCAAGGACTAGCGGGGGGGCTGGTCGAGCAGTACTTC.

The chain employs TRBV28 and TRBJ1-6, with a tentative D call TRBD1 (6 bases). Germline values: CDR1 MDHEN, CDR2 SYDVKM. Trimming left V 7 bases short and J 8 bases short, with 9 bases between. The CDR3 has 12 amino acids. CDR3 amino acids: CASKAGDSPLHF. The DNA of the CDR3 is TGTGCCAGCAAGGCAGGGGATTCACCCCTCCACTTT.

The chain joins TRBV28 to TRBJ2-3; no clear D gene. The V gene's germline CDR1 is MDHEN and CDR2 SYDVKM. V dropped 9 bases and J dropped 1 base, with 11 bases sitting between them. This CDR3 has 13 amino acids. This chain's CDR3 is CASLEPRTDTQYF. CDR3 in DNA: TGTGCCAGTCTAGAGCCCCGCACAGATACGCAGTATTTT.

The sample holds one count of this clone. The gene calls are TRBV6-5 and TRBJ1-3; D is possibly TRBD1 (6 bases). V lost 10 bases and J 1 base, leaving 17 bases between the germline ends. CDR1 MNHEY and CDR2 SVGAGI come from the germline V gene. The CDR3 length is 15 residues. The DNA for the CDR3 is TGTGCCACGTACCCGGGACAACTATCTGGAAACACCATATATTTT. This sequence encodes CATYPGQLSGNTIYF.

Only a few counts were recorded for this clone. The J gene is TRBJ2-7, the V gene TRBV6-5, with D possibly being TRBD1 (5 bases). Per the germline V gene, CDR1 is MNHEY and CDR2 is SVGAGI. This CDR3 region has 12 residues. V was clipped by 6 bases and J by 7 bases, with 13 bases between them. CDR3 loop: CASRFGQGEQYF. The CDR3, as DNA: TGTGCCAGCAGATTCGGACAAGGAGAGCAGTACTTC.

The chain employs TRBV7-9 and TRBJ2-2, with unresolved D. The germline gives CDR1 SEHNR, CDR2 FQNEAQ (reference sequence). This CDR3 contains 16 residues. V was clipped by 6 bases and J by 3 bases, with 17 bases between them. CDR3 bases: TGTGCCAGCAGACCTCCCCACATGGGCGACACCGGGGAGCTGTTTTTT. It specifies CASRPPHMGDTGELFF.

The rearrangement links TRBV30 to TRBJ2-7; no clear D gene. V was cut by 5 bases and J by 3 bases, with 8 bases left in between. Germline CDR1 GTSNPN, CDR2 SVGIG (reference sequence). The CDR3 loop spans 11 amino acids. CDR3 loop: CAWARIYEQYF. CDR3 DNA: TGTGCCTGGGCCAGGATCTACGAGCAGTACTTC.